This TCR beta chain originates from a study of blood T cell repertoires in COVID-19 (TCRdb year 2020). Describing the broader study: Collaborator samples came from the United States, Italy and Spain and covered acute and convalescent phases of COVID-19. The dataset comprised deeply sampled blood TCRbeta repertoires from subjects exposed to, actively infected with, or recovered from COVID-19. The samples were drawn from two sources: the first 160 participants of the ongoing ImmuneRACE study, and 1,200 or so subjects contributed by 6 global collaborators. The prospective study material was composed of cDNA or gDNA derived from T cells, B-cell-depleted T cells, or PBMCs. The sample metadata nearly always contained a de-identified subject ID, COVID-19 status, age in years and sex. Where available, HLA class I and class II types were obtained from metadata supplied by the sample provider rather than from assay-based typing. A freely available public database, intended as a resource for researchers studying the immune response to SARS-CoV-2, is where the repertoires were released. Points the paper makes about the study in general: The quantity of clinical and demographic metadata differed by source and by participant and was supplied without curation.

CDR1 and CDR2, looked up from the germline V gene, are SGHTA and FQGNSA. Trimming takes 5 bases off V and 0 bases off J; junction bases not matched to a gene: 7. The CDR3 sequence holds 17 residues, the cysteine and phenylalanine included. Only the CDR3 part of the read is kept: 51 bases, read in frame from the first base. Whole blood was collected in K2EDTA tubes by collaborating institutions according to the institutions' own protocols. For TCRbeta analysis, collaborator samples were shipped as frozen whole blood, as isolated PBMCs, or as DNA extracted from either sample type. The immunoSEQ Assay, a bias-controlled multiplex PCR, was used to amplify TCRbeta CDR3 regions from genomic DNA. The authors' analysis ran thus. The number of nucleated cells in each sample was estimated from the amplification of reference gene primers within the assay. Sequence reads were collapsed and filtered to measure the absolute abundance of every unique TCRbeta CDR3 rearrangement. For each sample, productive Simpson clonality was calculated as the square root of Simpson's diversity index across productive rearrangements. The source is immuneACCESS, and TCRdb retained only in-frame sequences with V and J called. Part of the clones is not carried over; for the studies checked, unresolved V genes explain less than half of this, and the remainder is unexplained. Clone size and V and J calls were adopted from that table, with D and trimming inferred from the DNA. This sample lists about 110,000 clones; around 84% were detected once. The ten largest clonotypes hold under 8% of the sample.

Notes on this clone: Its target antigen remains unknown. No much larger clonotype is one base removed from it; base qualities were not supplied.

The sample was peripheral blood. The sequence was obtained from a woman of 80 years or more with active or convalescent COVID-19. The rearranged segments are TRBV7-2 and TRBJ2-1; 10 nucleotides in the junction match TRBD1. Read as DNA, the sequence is TGTGCCAGCAGCCTCCGGGGACAGGGGTTCTCCTACAATGAGCAGTTCTTC. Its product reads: CASSLRGQGFSYNEQFF. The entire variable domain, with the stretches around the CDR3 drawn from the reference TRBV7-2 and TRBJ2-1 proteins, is GAGVSQSPSNKVTEKGKDVELRCDPISGHTALYWYRQSLGQGLEFLIYFQGNSAPDKSGLPSDRFSAERTGGSVSTLTIQRTQQEDSAVYLCASSLRGQGFSYNEQFFGPGTRLTVL.